This entry lists 23 T cell receptor beta chains sequenced from one sample in a study of blood T cell repertoires in COVID-19. Some clones are missing from TCRdb's copy, which holds only in-frame ones; the method was immunoSEQ multiplex PCR. Found here are some 100,000 clones, 75% to 85% of them singletons; the top ten hold about 13%. The sequenced material came from peripheral blood. These receptors originate from a human donor in a cohort sampled during active COVID-19.

V usage is TRBV4-3 and J usage is TRBJ1-3, with D hard to call. V gave up 2 bases and J gave up 0 bases, with 14 bases separating them. The CDR3 contains 17 residues. The germline V gene has CDR1 LGHNA and CDR2 YSLEER. The CDR3 sequence: CASSQNSRGSSGNTIYF. The DNA of the CDR3 is TGCGCCAGCAGCCAAAATTCGAGAGGGAGCTCTGGAAACACCATATATTTT.

The chain couples TRBV7-6 to TRBJ2-3; TRBD1 agrees at 9 bases. In germline, CDR1 is SGHVS, CDR2 FNYEAQ. V was clipped by 2 bases and J by 4 bases; unmatched bases: 13. The CDR3 covers 18 residues. CDR3 sequence reads: CASSLISGTGYNADTQYF. The CDR3 DNA follows: TGTGCCAGCAGCTTAATCTCCGGGACAGGGTATAACGCAGATACGCAGTATTTT. The full variable domain, rest sourced from reference TRBV7-6 and TRBJ2-3, is GAGVSQSPRYKVTKRGQDVALRCDPISGHVSLYWYRQALGQGPEFLTYFNYEAQQDKSGLPNDRFSAERPEGSISTLTIQRTEQRDSAMYRCASSLISGTGYNADTQYFGPGTRLTVL.

CDR3 in DNA: TGCGCCAGCAGCTCCTCCTTCTCTGGGGCCAACGTCCTGACTTTC. Translation: CASSSSFSGANVLTF. This chain joins TRBV5-1 and TRBJ2-6; no definite D call. Germline-derived CDR1 and CDR2 are SGHRS and YFSETQ. There are 15 residues in the CDR3. Between the trimmed V and J ends, which lost 3 bases and 0 bases, there was a span of 7 bases.

Only one count was recorded for this clone. V is TRBV2 and J is TRBJ2-5; 7 bases map to TRBD1. V lost 7 bases to trimming and J lost 1 base; unmatched junction nucleotides: 12. The CDR3 runs to 16 residues. Germline assignment: CDR1 SNHLY and CDR2 FYNNEI. CDR3 nucleotide sequence: TGTGCCAGCACAGGACAGGATCTATACTTCCAAGAGACCCAGTACTTC. Residues: CASTGQDLYFQETQYF.

V usage is TRBV5-1 and J usage is TRBJ2-3; 8 bases are a match to TRBD2. The CDR3 covers 15 residues. The trim removed 1 base at V and 1 base at J, leaving 2 bases unmatched. Germline V gives CDR1 SGHRS, CDR2 YFSETQ. In DNA, the CDR3 is TGCGCCAGCAGCTTGCTCGGGGGGGGCACAGATACGCAGTATTTT. This gives the protein CASSLLGGGTDTQYF.

This sequence joins TRBV5-8 and TRBJ2-3; 10 nucleotides match TRBD2. The CDR3 extends over 17 amino acids. The germline CDR1 and CDR2 sequences are SGHTS and YDEGEE. Germline trimming cut 4 bases from V and 3 bases from J; bases unmatched to any gene: 11. CDR3: CASSPGGGLATTDTQYF. CDR3 nucleotide sequence: TGTGCCAGCAGCCCCGGGGGGGGACTAGCGACGACAGATACGCAGTATTTT.

The rearrangement uses TRBV7-2 and TRBJ2-3; 7 nucleotides match TRBD2. The CDR3 runs 17 residues. From germline, CDR1 is SGHTA and CDR2 FQGNSA. V trimming: 1 base; J trimming: 2 bases; junction bases outside the gene matches: 9. The CDR3 region has the DNA TGTGCCAGCAGCTTAGACTGGCCGGGGGGATACACAGATACGCAGTATTTT. It translates to CASSLDWPGGYTDTQYF.

The chain couples TRBV5-1 to TRBJ2-7; a weak D match, TRBD1 (5 bases). Germline V gives CDR1 SGHRS, CDR2 YFSETQ. Deletions cut 1 base from V and 3 bases from J, with 8 bases between. The CDR3 length is 13 residues. CDR3 loop: CASSLQDNYEQYF. DNA of the CDR3: TGCGCCAGCAGCTTGCAGGACAACTACGAGCAGTACTTC.

V and J are TRBV2 and TRBJ2-5; 13 bases match TRBD2. There are 16 residues in the CDR3. Germline lookup yields CDR1 SNHLY and CDR2 FYNNEI. V lost 4 bases, J lost 4 bases, and 6 bases stayed unmatched. Here the CDR3 reads CASSGGLAGLGETQYF. The DNA for the CDR3 is TGTGCCAGCAGTGGGGGACTAGCGGGGTTGGGAGAGACCCAGTACTTC.

The J gene is TRBJ1-6, the V gene TRBV7-9; the match to TRBD1 covers 7 bases. Germline trimming cut 3 bases from V and 9 bases from J; bases unmatched to any gene: 8. This CDR3 has 15 residues. Germline-derived CDR1 and CDR2 are SEHNR and FQNEAQ (reference sequence). This CDR3 reads CASSLKPRGVSPLHF. The CDR3 nucleotides are TGTGCCAGCAGCTTGAAGCCCAGGGGGGTTTCACCCCTCCACTTT.

V gene TRBV5-1 combines with J gene TRBJ1-3; TRBD1 agrees at 7 bases. The germline gives CDR1 SGHRS, CDR2 YFSETQ. The V gene end was trimmed by 4 bases and the J gene end by 0 bases; junction bases not matched to a gene: 4. The CDR3 runs to 15 residues. Here the CDR3 DNA reads TGCGCCAGCAGCAAGGACAGGTACTCTGGAAACACCATATATTTT. The encoded protein is CASSKDRYSGNTIYF. Filled out from reference TRBV5-1 and TRBJ1-3, the complete variable domain reads KAGVTQTPRYLIKTRGQQVTLSCSPISGHRSVSWYQQTPGQGLQFLFEYFSETQRNKGNFPGRFSGRQFSNSRSEMNVSTLELGDSALYLCASSKDRYSGNTIYFGEGSWLTVV.

The rearrangement uses TRBV9 and TRBJ2-2; D might be TRBD2 (5 bases). CDR1 is SGDLS, CDR2 YYNGEE, per germline. The CDR3 is 15 amino acids. The V gene lost 3 bases and the J gene lost 4 bases, with 13 bases spanning the gap. CDR3 bases: TGTGCCAGCAGCGAACGGACGGGATCCACCGGGGAGCTGTTTTTT. It codes for CASSERTGSTGELFF.

This clone showed up just once. The CDR3 sequence is CASSLRSFFRGRGNTIYF. The CDR3 DNA follows: TGTGCCAGCAGCTTGCGGAGTTTCTTCAGGGGAAGAGGAAACACCATATATTTT. V is TRBV7-9 and J is TRBJ1-3; weak D call: TRBD1 (6 bases). Looked up from germline, CDR1 is SEHNR and CDR2 is FQNEAQ (reference sequence). Trimming shortened V by 3 bases and J by 4 bases, and 22 bases separated the two germline ends. The CDR3 sequence is 18 residues long.

V gene TRBV9 combines with J gene TRBJ2-7; tentatively, D is TRBD1 (6 bases). V lost 4 bases and J 6 bases, leaving 17 bases between the germline ends. This CDR3 is built from 14 residues. Germline values: CDR1 SGDLS, CDR2 YYNGEE. The DNA of the CDR3 is TGTGCCAGCAGCACACCATCGGCAGGGGCCGAGCAGTACTTC. This codes for CASSTPSAGAEQYF.

The rearrangement joins TRBV5-1 to TRBJ2-5; D possibly corresponds to TRBD2 (7 bases). The CDR3 is 13 residues long. V dropped 8 bases and J dropped 4 bases, with 15 bases sitting between them. Germline CDR1 is SGHRS and CDR2 is YFSETQ. In DNA form, the CDR3 reads TGCGCCAGTAGGGTGGGGGGGCCAGAGACCCAGTACTTC. This sequence encodes CASRVGGPETQYF.

CDR3 nucleotide sequence: TGCGCCAGCAGCCAACGAAACAGCCGGCGGCAGTTCTTC. Amino acids: CASSQRNSRRQFF. The chain is built from TRBV4-1 and TRBJ2-1, with D unclear. Germline V CDR1 and CDR2: MGHRA, YSYEKL. The CDR3 consists of 13 residues. V was clipped by 2 bases and J by 12 bases, with 14 bases between them.

This clone was seen a single time. The chain has TRBV7-9 and TRBJ2-1; D remains unclear. The CDR3 extends over 15 amino acids. V was pared by 1 base and J by 0 bases, with 7 bases between. The germline V gene encodes CDR1 SEHNR and CDR2 FQNEAQ (reference sequence). The CDR3 DNA reads as TGTGCCAGCAGCTTAGAACGGTCCTCCTACAATGAGCAGTTCTTC. Its protein is CASSLERSSYNEQFF.

The chain links TRBV28 to TRBJ2-7, with a possible D match to TRBD1 (6 bases). V was cut by 4 bases and J by 2 bases, with 15 bases left in between. The germline gives CDR1 MDHEN, CDR2 SYDVKM. This CDR3 is built from 15 residues. CDR3 amino acids: CASSSTGLLAYEQYF. CDR3 nucleotides: TGTGCCAGCAGTTCGACAGGACTTTTGGCCTACGAGCAGTACTTC. Full variable domain (rest looked up from reference TRBV28 and TRBJ2-7): DVKVTQSSRYLVKRTGEKVFLECVQDMDHENMFWYRQDPGLGLRLIYFSYDVKMKEKGDIPEGYSVSREKKERFSLILESASTNQTSMYLCASSSTGLLAYEQYFGPGTRLTVT.

The chain recombines TRBV28 with TRBJ1-2, with 9 bases lining up with TRBD1. This CDR3 is built from 14 residues. Germline trimming cut 3 bases from V and 8 bases from J; bases unmatched to any gene: 7. Germline CDR1 is MDHEN and CDR2 is SYDVKM. CDR3 nucleotides: TGTGCCAGCAGTTTCGCCCACAGGGGGCTAGGCTACACCTTC. Amino acid sequence: CASSFAHRGLGYTF.

CDR3 DNA: TGTGCCAGCAGTTCCGGGAGGGTCGGCACCGGGGAGCTGTTTTTT. Residues: CASSSGRVGTGELFF. This chain links TRBV28 with TRBJ2-2; 8 nucleotides align to TRBD2. Germline V gene sequence: CDR1 MDHEN, CDR2 SYDVKM. The CDR3 is 15 residues long. Trimming took 4 bases from V and 4 from J; bases not matched to a gene: 5. Full variable domain (remainder filled in from reference TRBV28 and TRBJ2-2): DVKVTQSSRYLVKRTGEKVFLECVQDMDHENMFWYRQDPGLGLRLIYFSYDVKMKEKGDIPEGYSVSREKKERFSLILESASTNQTSMYLCASSSGRVGTGELFFGEGSRLTVL.

The gene calls are TRBV18 and TRBJ1-5; no firm D call. The CDR3 covers 15 residues. V lost 5 bases and J 0 bases, leaving 11 bases between the germline ends. CDR1 is KGHSH, CDR2 LQKENI, per germline. Here the CDR3 reads CASSNVVDSNQPQHF. In nucleotides, the CDR3 is TGTGCCAGCTCAAATGTTGTAGATAGCAATCAGCCCCAGCATTTT.

The chain joins TRBV12-3 or TRBV12-4 to TRBJ1-1, with D possibly being TRBD1 (5 bases). Trimming removed 5 bases from V and 1 base from J, with 8 bases in between. This CDR3 is 13 amino acids long. CDR3 bases: TGTGCCAGCAGTGGACACTCGAACACTGAAGCTTTCTTT. This encodes CASSGHSNTEAFF.

V and J are TRBV18 and TRBJ2-1, with a weak D call TRBD1 (5 bases). Germline V gives CDR1 KGHSH, CDR2 LQKENI. Trimming removed 5 bases from V and 5 bases from J, with 13 bases in between. CDR3 length: 14 amino acids. The CDR3 here is CASSATRADNEQFF. CDR3 coding DNA: TGTGCCAGCTCAGCTACCAGGGCGGACAATGAGCAGTTCTTC. Based on the CDR3 plus reference TRBV18 and TRBJ2-1, the full variable domain is NAGVMQNPRHLVRRRGQEARLRCSPMKGHSHVYWYRQLPEEGLKFMVYLQKENIIDESGMPKERFSAEFPKEGPSILRIQQVVRGDSAAYFCASSATRADNEQFFGPGTRLTVL.